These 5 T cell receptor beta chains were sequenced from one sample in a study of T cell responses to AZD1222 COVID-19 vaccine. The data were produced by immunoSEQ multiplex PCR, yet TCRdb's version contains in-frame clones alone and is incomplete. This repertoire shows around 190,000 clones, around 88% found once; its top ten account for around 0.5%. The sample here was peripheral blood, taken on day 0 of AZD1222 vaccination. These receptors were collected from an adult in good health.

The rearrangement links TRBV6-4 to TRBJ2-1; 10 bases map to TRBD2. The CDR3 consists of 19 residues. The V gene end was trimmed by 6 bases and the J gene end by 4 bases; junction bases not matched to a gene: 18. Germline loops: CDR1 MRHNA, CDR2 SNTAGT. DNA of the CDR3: TGTGCCAGCAGCGAAAGAGGACTAGCGGCGCCAGGGGCATACAATGAGCAGTTCTTC. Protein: CASSERGLAAPGAYNEQFF.

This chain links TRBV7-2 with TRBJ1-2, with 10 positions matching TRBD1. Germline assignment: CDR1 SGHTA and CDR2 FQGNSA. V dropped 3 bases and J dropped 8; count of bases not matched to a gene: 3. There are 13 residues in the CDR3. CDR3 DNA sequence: TGTGCCAGCAGCTTGGGACAGGGGCACGGCTACACCTTC. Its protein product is CASSLGQGHGYTF.

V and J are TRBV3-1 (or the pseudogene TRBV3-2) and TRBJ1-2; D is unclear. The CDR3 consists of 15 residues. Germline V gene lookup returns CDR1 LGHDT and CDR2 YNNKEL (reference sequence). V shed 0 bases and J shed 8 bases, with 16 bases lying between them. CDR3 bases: TGTGCCAGCAGCCAAGATCCCGGGGTTGCGGGCGGCTACACCTTC. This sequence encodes CASSQDPGVAGGYTF.

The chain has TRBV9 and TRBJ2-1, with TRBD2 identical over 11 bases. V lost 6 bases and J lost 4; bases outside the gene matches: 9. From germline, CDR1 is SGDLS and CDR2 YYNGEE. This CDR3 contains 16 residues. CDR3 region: CASNNIAGGPYNEQFF. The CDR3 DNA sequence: TGTGCCAGCAACAATATAGCGGGAGGGCCTTACAATGAGCAGTTCTTC. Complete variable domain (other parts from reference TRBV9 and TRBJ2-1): DSGVTQTPKHLITATGQRVTLRCSPRSGDLSVYWYQQSLDQGLQFLIQYYNGEERAKGNILERFSAQQFPDLHSELNLSSLELGDSALYFCASNNIAGGPYNEQFFGPGTRLTVL.

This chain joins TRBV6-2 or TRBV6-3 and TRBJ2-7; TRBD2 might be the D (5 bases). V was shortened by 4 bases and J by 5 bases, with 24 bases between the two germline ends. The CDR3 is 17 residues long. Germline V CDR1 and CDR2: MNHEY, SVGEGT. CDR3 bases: TGTGCCAGCAGTTCCCCGCCGTTGAGGCGGGCCGAGAACGAGCAGTACTTC. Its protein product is CASSSPPLRRAENEQYF.